A selection of T cell receptor beta chains follows, all from one sample in a study of blood T cells in healthy people across ages. TCRdb re-called the 5' RACE reads through MiXCR, storing one row per CDR3 protein. The sample lists 1.4 million to 1.5 million distinct CDR3 sequences, approximately 38% occurring once. The source material was blood. These receptors came from a woman under 30 in good health. Both conserved end residues are trimmed from each CDR3. A D gene is named only where the DNA matches it firmly.

TRBV28	TRBD2	TRBJ2-3	ASSLYGGGSRTDTQY
TRBV29-1	-	TRBJ1-1	SAIRENTEAF
TRBV20-1	TRBD1	TRBJ1-4	SAGSQGAIEKLF
TRBV13	TRBD2	TRBJ2-1	ASSPTGTSGGSNEQF
TRBV11-2	TRBD2	-	ASSFRLAGVGYEQY
TRBV20-1	TRBD2	TRBJ2-7	SARARRTTSGSIGEQY
TRBV10-2	TRBD2	TRBJ2-5	ASRGTSGGEYQETQY
TRBV20-1	TRBD2	TRBJ2-1	SARDPLAGSHNEQF
TRBV3-1	-	TRBJ1-1	ASSRTLQGTSRMGTEAF
TRBV6-1	-	TRBJ1-2	ASSDNSNYGYT
TRBV6-1	-	TRBJ2-3	ASTIRLPPDTQY
TRBV12-5	TRBD2	TRBJ2-4	ASASGSGYIQY
TRBV6-5	-	TRBJ2-5	ASTPGGAQETQY
TRBV12-3/TRBV12-4	-	TRBJ2-1	ASSLGPVPTSYNEQF
TRBV14	TRBD2	TRBJ2-1	ASSQAGLAVDNEHF
TRBV5-1	TRBD2	-	ASSPGLVDYWGYEQY
TRBV5-1	-	TRBJ2-7	ASNALLGGNEQY
TRBV28	TRBD2	TRBJ2-4	ASSLGVAGAYKQY
TRBV27	TRBD2	TRBJ2-7	ASSLFGLAEGRAQY
TRBV6-1	-	TRBJ2-3	ASSGLRVTDTQY
TRBV6-1	TRBD2	TRBJ2-2	ASSGGKTSRNTGELF
TRBV29-1	TRBD1	TRBJ1-2	SRDREYGYT
TRBV5-1	TRBD1	TRBJ2-6	ASSVTGDSGANVLT
TRBV20-1	TRBD1	TRBJ1-5	SARDTTGPYSNQPQH
TRBV5-1	TRBD2	TRBJ2-1	ASSALAGRWNEQF
TRBV27	-	TRBJ1-6	ASLGAGAGINSPLH
TRBV5-1	-	TRBJ1-1	ASSLAAPGDTEAF
TRBV25-1	-	TRBJ2-5	ASSEFLTQNGGETQY
TRBV12-3/TRBV12-4	TRBD1	TRBJ1-4	ASTPLTGGDEKLF
TRBV6-1	-	TRBJ2-7	ASTKLGGEDYEQY